These T cell receptor beta chains were read from a single sample in a study of T cells in Graves' hyperthyroidism and ophthalmopathy. TCRdb re-called the multiplex PCR reads through MiXCR, storing one row per CDR3 protein. Altogether nearly 750,000 distinct CDR3 sequences are present, roughly a third being singletons, with the ten largest covering 31%. Sequencing was done on a sample of blood. These receptors originate from a woman aged 40 to 55 with Graves' hyperthyroidism. The conserved cysteine and the conserved F or W are not part of the CDR3 here. The order of the fields is J gene, V gene, D gene, CDR3 protein. The D gene is left open where the match is weak.

>TRBJ1-1|TRBV10-1|TRBD1
ASSGTGDSEAF
>TRBJ2-6|TRBV6-5|NA
ASRWAGRGSGANVLT
>TRBJ1-4|TRBV6-6|TRBD1
ASMKRGLGEKLF
>TRBJ1-1|TRBV19|NA
ASSIGHGPNTEAF
>TRBJ2-7|TRBV9|NA
ASSPRPGTSYEQY
>TRBJ1-3|TRBV12-3/TRBV12-4|NA
ASSYRASGGNTIY
>TRBJ2-2|TRBV5-8|NA
ASSRDPNTGELF
>TRBJ1-1|TRBV6-6|NA
ASSYSETEAF
>TRBJ1-1|TRBV24-1|TRBD1
ATSPGTGNTEAF
>TRBJ1-5|TRBV7-2|TRBD1
ASSLRTGAGNQPQH
>TRBJ1-6|TRBV20-1|TRBD1
SAGGTANSPLH
>TRBJ2-7|TRBV2|TRBD2
ASGIGGLYEQY
>TRBJ2-2|TRBV6-2/TRBV6-3|NA
ASSLQGLAGELF
>TRBJ1-2|TRBV6-5|TRBD1
ASSYSHDRGLYGYT
>TRBJ2-7|TRBV5-4|TRBD2
ASSSDGAGGSYEQY
>TRBJ2-6|TRBV4-3|NA
ASSQDSVLGANVLT
>TRBJ1-2|TRBV10-3|NA
AISESGVYYGYT
>TRBJ1-4|TRBV25-1|NA
ASSPMVGRADERLF
>TRBJ2-2|TRBV29-1|TRBD2
SVEDGLAGGGELF
>TRBJ2-5|TRBV20-1|TRBD2
SAPAGGFGKETQY